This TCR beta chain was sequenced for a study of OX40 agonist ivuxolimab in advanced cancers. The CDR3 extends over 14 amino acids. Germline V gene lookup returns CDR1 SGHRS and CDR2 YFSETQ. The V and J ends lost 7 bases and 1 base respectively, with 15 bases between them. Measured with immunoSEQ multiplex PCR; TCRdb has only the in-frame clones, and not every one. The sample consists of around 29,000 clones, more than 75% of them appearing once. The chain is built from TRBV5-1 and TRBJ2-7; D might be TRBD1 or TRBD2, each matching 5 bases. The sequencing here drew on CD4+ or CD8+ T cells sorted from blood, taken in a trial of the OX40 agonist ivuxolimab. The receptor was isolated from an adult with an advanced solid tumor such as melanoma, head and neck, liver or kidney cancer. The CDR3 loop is CASGGGQLSYEQYF. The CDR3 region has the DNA TGCGCCAGCGGGGGTGGGCAGCTATCCTACGAGCAGTACTTC.